The source of this TCR beta chain is a study of blood T cell repertoires in COVID-19. Generated by immunoSEQ multiplex PCR, the TCRdb table keeps only in-frame clones and is missing some. The sample lists about 360,000 clones, about 80% seen once, with about 1% in the top ten. This clone was seen only once. This CDR3 contains 15 residues. Germline CDR1 KGHSY, CDR2 FQNENV. The V and J ends lost 4 bases and 5 bases respectively, with 17 bases between them. The sequenced material came from peripheral blood. The TCR originated in a human donor with acute or convalescent COVID-19. The donor label of this sample is uncertain. The J gene is TRBJ2-5, the V gene TRBV16; weak D call: TRBD1 (6 bases). The CDR3 loop is CASSRPRGQYETQYF. CDR3 DNA: TGTGCCAGCAGCCGCCCCAGAGGACAGTATGAGACCCAGTACTTC.